This is a list of T cell receptor beta chains from one sample in a study of blood T cell repertoires in COVID-19. Assay: immunoSEQ multiplex PCR; the TCRdb copy retains only in-frame clones and omits some. The repertoire includes some 240,000 clones, 80% to 85% of them detected once, and 5.2% sits in the top ten. Sequenced material: peripheral blood. The source of these receptors is a woman in her 70s with COVID-19, enrolled during active disease. The CDR3 runs from the conserved cysteine through the conserved F or W. D genes are given only for firm matches. The listing skips clone size in some rows; elsewhere it reads once, few, many or a size class.

abundance	v_gene	j_gene	d_gene	CDR3nt	CDR3aa
few	TRBV3-1/TRBV3-2	TRBJ1-5	.	TGTGCCAGCAGCCAAGGTGCGGGCAATCAGCCCCAGCATTTT	CASSQGAGNQPQHF
.	TRBV9	TRBJ2-2	.	TGTGCCAGCAGCGGACAGGGACTAGTGGTCGGGGAGCTGTTTTTT	CASSGQGLVVGELFF
once	TRBV9	TRBJ2-3	TRBD2	TGTGCCAGCAGTCGCAATGCGGGAGGGCCAGATACGCAGTATTTT	CASSRNAGGPDTQYF
.	TRBV3-1/TRBV3-2	TRBJ2-1	TRBD2	TGTGCCAGCATGAGACTAGCGGGCAATGAGCAGTTCTTC	CASMRLAGNEQFF
.	TRBV27	TRBJ1-2	TRBD1	TGTGCCAGCAGCTTTCGGACAGGCTCCTTTGGCTACACCTTC	CASSFRTGSFGYTF
.	TRBV7-2	TRBJ1-5	.	TGTGCCAGCAGCACCATCGGGAGCAATCAGCCCCAGCATTTT	CASSTIGSNQPQHF
.	TRBV5-1	TRBJ2-1	.	TGCGCCAGCAGCTTGGGCGGCGGGAACGCCTACAATGAGCAGTTCTTC	CASSLGGGNAYNEQFF
.	TRBV7-6	TRBJ2-1	.	TGTGCCAGCAGCTCAGCCCTAGGGGATGAGCAGTTCTTC	CASSSALGDEQFF
.	TRBV2	TRBJ2-3	.	TGTGCCAGCTCTCTCGGGATCAACACAGATACGCAGTATTTT	CASSLGINTDTQYF
.	TRBV20-1	TRBJ2-7	.	TGCAGTGCTAGCCCCCCTAACGAGCAGTACTTC	CSASPPNEQYF
.	TRBV19	TRBJ2-5	.	TGTGCCAGTAGTATAGGGGACAAGGTAGAGACCCAGTACTTC	CASSIGDKVETQYF
.	TRBV14	TRBJ2-1	.	TGTGCCAGCAGCCAAGTTGACTCTGCTTACAATGAGCAGTTCTTC	CASSQVDSAYNEQFF
.	TRBV6-6	TRBJ2-5	TRBD1	TGTGCCAGCATCATGAGACAGGGGGCGTTGGAGACCCAGTACTTC	CASIMRQGALETQYF
once	TRBV27	TRBJ1-2	TRBD1	TGTGCCAGCAGTGGTACCGGGACAGGTGGCTACACCTTC	CASSGTGTGGYTF
once	TRBV6-6	TRBJ1-3	TRBD1	TGTGCCAGCAGTCCTCCGACAGACAGGGACTCTGGAAACACCATATATTTT	CASSPPTDRDSGNTIYF
.	TRBV14	TRBJ2-2	TRBD2	TGTGCCAGCAGCCAAGAACTAGCGGGAGGACGAACCGGGGAGCTGTTTTTT	CASSQELAGGRTGELFF
.	TRBV3-1/TRBV3-2	TRBJ2-2	TRBD2	TGTGCCGCGGGGGTCCGAGAACCCGCCGGGGAGCTGTTTTTT	CAAGVREPAGELFF
.	TRBV19	TRBJ1-1	TRBD1	TGTGCCAGTAGTGAGGGGGACAGGGACCACCCGAAAGCTTTCTTT	CASSEGDRDHPKAFF
.	TRBV7-8	TRBJ2-3	TRBD2	TGTGCCAGCAGCTTAATCCCTAGCGGGAGACCAGATACGCAGTATTTT	CASSLIPSGRPDTQYF
.	TRBV19	TRBJ2-3	TRBD2	TGTGCCAGTAGTATAGATGGGGCTAGCGGACACACAGATACGCAGTATTTT	CASSIDGASGHTDTQYF
.	TRBV9	TRBJ2-1	TRBD2	TGTGCCAGCAGCTTCTCCGGGACTAGCACCTACAATGAGCAGTTCTTC	CASSFSGTSTYNEQFF
.	TRBV7-9	TRBJ1-1	.	TGTGCCAGCAGCCCACAGGGCACTGAAGCTTTCTTT	CASSPQGTEAFF
.	TRBV6-2/TRBV6-3	TRBJ2-1	TRBD2	TGTGCCAGCAGTACCATCCTAGCGGGTTCCTACAATGAGCAGTTCTTC	CASSTILAGSYNEQFF
.	TRBV6-5	TRBJ1-1	.	TGTGCCAGCAATCGCGGGGACGGGAACACTGAAGCTTTCTTT	CASNRGDGNTEAFF
few	TRBV6-2/TRBV6-3	TRBJ2-5	.	TGTGCCAGCAGCTGGCTGGTGGAGACCCAGTACTTC	CASSWLVETQYF
.	TRBV24-1	TRBJ2-5	TRBD1	TGTGCCACCAGCACGGGGCAGGGGGTAGAGACCCAGTACTTC	CATSTGQGVETQYF
.	TRBV4-3	TRBJ2-3	.	TGCGCCAGCAGCCCGGGCGGGTTAACAGATACGCAGTATTTT	CASSPGGLTDTQYF
.	TRBV19	TRBJ1-1	TRBD1	TGTGCCAGTAGTACCTGGACAGGAGAAGCTTTCTTT	CASSTWTGEAFF
.	TRBV13	TRBJ2-1	.	TGTGCCAGCAGCGACAGCGGGTCCTACAATGAGCAGTTCTTC	CASSDSGSYNEQFF
.	TRBV28	TRBJ1-5	.	TGTGCCAGCAGTGCCCCGGGGTACGGCAATCAGCCCCAGCATTTT	CASSAPGYGNQPQHF
.	TRBV14	TRBJ1-2	.	TGTGCCAGCAGCCAAAGCGCAGGGGTTTCCGGCTTGTATGGCTACACCTTC	CASSQSAGVSGLYGYTF
.	TRBV10-3	TRBJ2-7	TRBD1	TGTGCCATCAGTGAGTGGGACAGGGGGAATTACGAGCAGTACTTC	CAISEWDRGNYEQYF
.	TRBV5-4	TRBJ2-2	TRBD2	TGTGCCAGCAGCCCCCGGGGGGTCTCGACTCGGACCGGGGAGCTGTTTTTT	CASSPRGVSTRTGELFF
.	TRBV5-4	TRBJ2-7	TRBD1	TGTGCCAGCAGCTTATATCCCGGGACAGGGGGTTACTTC	CASSLYPGTGGYF
.	TRBV12-3/TRBV12-4	TRBJ2-5	.	TGTGCCAGCAGTTCTCGGGTGGCCCAGTACTTC	CASSSRVAQYF
once	TRBV10-3	TRBJ2-7	TRBD1	TGTGCCATCAGTCCTCTCAGGGGGCGTCAGGACGAGCAGTACTTC	CAISPLRGRQDEQYF
.	TRBV7-2	TRBJ2-3	.	TGTGCCAGCAGCTTAGAGTCGGTCATCACAGATACGCAGTATTTT	CASSLESVITDTQYF
.	TRBV5-1	TRBJ1-5	TRBD1	TGCGCCAGCAGCTTGGAGGGGACAGAGAATCAGCCCCAGCATTTT	CASSLEGTENQPQHF
once	TRBV19	TRBJ1-2	.	TGTGCCAGTAGTACAGGAGGCAATAACTATGGCTACACCTTC	CASSTGGNNYGYTF